This TCR beta chain derives from a study of cytomegalovirus exposure and HLA in healthy donors. Study-wide results and caveats: CMV serostatus was the only immune exposure information that was available.

PCR amplification relied on 60 Vbeta primers (plus 13 Jbeta primers). The repertoire was sequenced with immunoSEQ multiplex PCR; TCRdb's copy has only in-frame clones and lacks some. Of around 38,000 clones in the sample, 66% were seen once. Trimming shortened V by 6 bases and J by 2 bases, and 11 bases separated the two germline ends. Germline values: CDR1 SGHRS, CDR2 YFSETQ. There are 14 residues in the CDR3. This clone was detected only once. As yet, its antigen is unknown. The sequenced sample was PBMCs. This receptor was taken from a man aged 45-60 years in good health and CMV-seropositive. The V and J genes are TRBV5-1 and TRBJ2-2; maybe TRBD1 (7 bases). CDR3: CASKGAGNTGELFF. The CDR3 nucleotides read TGCGCCAGCAAGGGGGCGGGAAACACCGGGGAGCTGTTTTTT.